The 19 T cell receptor beta chains listed next were all sequenced from one sample in a study of T-cell reconstitution after alpha-beta-depleted transplantation in children. Unique molecular identifiers were incorporated during preparation of the TCRbeta library. Each CDR3 protein gets one entry after TCRdb re-called the PCR reads with MiXCR. The table records around 370,000 distinct CDR3 sequences, about 9.4% of them present only once. This material consisted of PBMCs from the stem cell graft donor, taken from the stem cell graft. The receptors originated from a human donor who donated a stem cell graft to a child with acute lymphoblastic leukemia.

This clonotype appeared a few times. The DNA of the CDR3 is TGCAGTGCTTCAAGGTCTAGCGGGAGTCCAATGGGGCAGTTCTTC. This encodes CSASRSSGSPMGQFF. The chain uses TRBV20-1 and TRBJ2-1; 10 bases align to TRBD2. The CDR3 spans 15 residues. Germline V gives CDR1 DFQATT, CDR2 SNEGSKA (reference sequence). V gave up 5 bases and J gave up 12 bases; unmatched junction bases: 16.

The gene calls are TRBV7-9 and TRBJ2-6; 8 bases agree with TRBD1. This CDR3 comprises 16 residues. Germline V gene sequence: CDR1 SEHNR, CDR2 FQNEAQ (reference sequence). V lost 5 bases to trimming and J lost 1 base; unmatched junction nucleotides: 4. CDR3: CASSPTGASGANVLTF. The DNA for the CDR3 is TGTGCCAGCAGCCCGACAGGGGCGTCTGGGGCCAACGTCCTGACTTTC. The full variable domain, with the rest looked up from reference TRBV7-9 and TRBJ2-6, is DTGVSQNPRHKITKRGQNVTFRCDPISEHNRLYWYRQTLGQGPEFLTYFQNEAQLEKSRLLSDRFSAERPKGSFSTLEIQRTEQGDSAMYLCASSPTGASGANVLTFGAGSRLTVL.

This clonotype was observed a few times. The CDR3 coding sequence is TGCGCCAGCAGCTTGGGCGCTGTTAATGAGCAGTTCTTC. It yields the protein CASSLGAVNEQFF. The gene calls are TRBV5-1 and TRBJ2-1; D gene ambiguous. Germline values: CDR1 SGHRS, CDR2 YFSETQ. This CDR3 contains 13 residues. V was pared by 0 bases and J by 7 bases, with 8 bases between.

The V gene is TRBV4-1, the J gene TRBJ2-1; 9 bases align to TRBD1. Germline CDR1 is MGHRA and CDR2 is YSYEKL. There are 15 residues in the CDR3. J lost 3 bases, V lost 5 bases, and 5 bases had no gene match. CDR3 DNA sequence: TGCGCCAGCAGCGGGGACAGGGAATTCTACAATGAGCAGTTCTTC. This encodes CASSGDREFYNEQFF.

This clonotype was counted at least ten times. V gene TRBV7-9 combines with J gene TRBJ2-1, with 11 nucleotides matching TRBD2. The CDR3 is made up of 16 amino acids. The germline V gene has CDR1 SEHNR and CDR2 FQNEAQ (reference sequence). V gave up 3 bases and J gave up 5 bases; unmatched junction bases: 6. The CDR3 DNA reads TGTGCCAGCAGCTTGGCCGGGACTAGCGGTAACAATGAGCAGTTCTTC. This sequence encodes CASSLAGTSGNNEQFF. Together with reference TRBV7-9 and TRBJ2-1, the CDR3 gives the full variable domain: DTGVSQNPRHKITKRGQNVTFRCDPISEHNRLYWYRQTLGQGPEFLTYFQNEAQLEKSRLLSDRFSAERPKGSFSTLEIQRTEQGDSAMYLCASSLAGTSGNNEQFFGPGTRLTVL.

This clonotype was detected only a few times. The rearrangement joins TRBV2 to TRBJ2-7; D not resolved. This CDR3 is built from 14 residues. Germline V gene sequence: CDR1 SNHLY, CDR2 FYNNEI. Trimming left V 7 bases short and J 1 base short, with 14 bases between. CDR3 sequence: CASILVRTSYEQYF. Written as DNA, the CDR3 is TGTGCCAGCATTTTAGTCCGGACGTCCTACGAGCAGTACTTC.

The V and J genes are TRBV4-2 and TRBJ2-5; TRBD2 agrees at 10 bases. With 0 bases clipped from V and 6 bases from J, the junction kept 10 bases outside the gene matches. This CDR3 comprises 17 residues. Germline V gene sequence: CDR1 LGHNA, CDR2 YNFKEQ. The CDR3 DNA sequence: TGTGCCAGCAGCCAAGATACGGGACTAGCGTTGGAAAAGACCCAGTACTTC. This translates into CASSQDTGLALEKTQYF.

The chain employs TRBV20-1 and TRBJ1-6; a possible D gene is TRBD1 (5 bases). Germline CDR1 reads DFQATT; CDR2 reads SNEGSKA (reference sequence). This CDR3 spans 14 amino acids. Trimming took 1 base from V and 9 from J, leaving 13 bases between them. The chain's CDR3 is CSARAGQGSSPLHF. The CDR3 bases are TGCAGTGCTAGAGCGGGGCAGGGTAGTTCACCCCTCCACTTT.

This clonotype has at least ten counts. The chain links TRBV27 to TRBJ1-1; 9 bases match TRBD1. Germline V gene lookup returns CDR1 MNHEY and CDR2 SMNVEV (reference sequence). V lost 6 bases, J lost 5 bases, and 4 bases stayed unmatched. There are 13 residues in the CDR3. In DNA, the CDR3 is TGTGCCAGCAGAACAGGGGGCCAAACTGAAGCTTTCTTT. Translating it yields CASRTGGQTEAFF.

This clonotype was observed at least ten times. The chain uses TRBV9 and TRBJ1-1; no definite D call. Germline assignment: CDR1 SGDLS and CDR2 YYNGEE. The V gene lost 0 bases and the J gene lost 4 bases, with 10 bases spanning the gap. CDR3 size: 14 residues. The CDR3 DNA reads as TGTGCCAGCAGCGTAGCCCCCGAAGGCACTGAAGCTTTCTTT. Amino acid sequence: CASSVAPEGTEAFF.

The table lists this clonotype with many counts. The V gene is TRBV7-2, the J gene TRBJ2-7; TRBD2 aligns across 13 bases. Trimming at V came to 2 bases and at J to 2 bases, leaving 3 bases not matched to a gene. Germline lookup yields CDR1 SGHTA and CDR2 FQGNSA. The CDR3 loop spans 16 amino acids. This chain's CDR3 is CASSLTGLAGPYEQYF. As DNA, the CDR3 is TGTGCCAGCAGCTTAACGGGACTAGCGGGACCCTACGAGCAGTACTTC.

As regards this clonotype: This clone may be a read error of a much larger clone one base away. V is TRBV7-9 and J is TRBJ2-5, with D unresolved. CDR3 length equals 14 residues. Germline CDR1 is SEHNR and CDR2 is FQNEAQ (reference sequence). CDR3 DNA sequence: TGTGCCAGCAGCCCCCAACTGGGGAAAGAGACCCCGTACTTC. Amino acid sequence: CASSPQLGKETPYF.

This clonotype showed up just a few times. The chain recombines TRBV6-2 or TRBV6-3 with TRBJ2-3, with 7 nucleotides matching TRBD2. CDR3 size: 13 residues. Looked up from germline, CDR1 is MNHEY and CDR2 is SVGEGT. The junction had 2 bases not matched to a gene; V was cut back by 3 bases and J by 5 bases. CDR3 residues: CASSYSSGDTQYF. The CDR3, as DNA: TGTGCCAGCAGTTATTCTAGCGGAGATACGCAGTATTTT.

The chain links TRBV5-4 to TRBJ2-3, with 13 nucleotides matching TRBD2. Trimming took 4 bases from V and 5 from J; bases not matched to a gene: 7. Germline V CDR1 and CDR2: SGHNT, YYREEE (reference sequence). The CDR3 totals 16 residues. As DNA, the CDR3 is TGTGCCAGCAGCGTCGGGACTAGCGGGATTGGAGATACGCAGTATTTT. Its protein product is CASSVGTSGIGDTQYF.

This chain uses TRBV7-6 with TRBJ2-1; D remains unclear. Germline V lookup: CDR1 SGHVS, CDR2 FNYEAQ. The ends were cut back, 1 base at V and 4 bases at J, with 17 bases in the middle. The CDR3 is made up of 17 amino acids. The CDR3 DNA reads as TGTGCCAGCAGCTTAGAGGAACCCGGGCACTTTTACAATGAGCAGTTCTTC. This gives the protein CASSLEEPGHFYNEQFF.

This clonotype was counted many times. The rearrangement links TRBV4-3 to TRBJ2-1; D tentatively reads TRBD1 or TRBD2 (5 bases each). The V and J ends lost 4 bases and 0 bases respectively, with 13 bases between them. This CDR3 has 16 residues. Germline CDR1 is LGHNA and CDR2 is YSLEER. CDR3 sequence: CASSPGRTSSYNEQFF. The CDR3 DNA is TGCGCCAGCAGCCCGGGACGGACGAGCTCCTACAATGAGCAGTTCTTC.

The chain uses TRBV7-9 and TRBJ2-5, with D perhaps TRBD1 or TRBD2 (5 bases each). This CDR3 spans 17 amino acids. CDR1 is SEHNR, CDR2 FQNEAQ, per germline (reference sequence). The V gene lost 4 bases and the J gene lost 1 base, with 19 bases spanning the gap. The CDR3 DNA is TGTGCCAGCAGCTCCCCTCACCGGGACCCACTCCAAGAGACCCAGTACTTC. Protein product: CASSSPHRDPLQETQYF.

This clonotype was counted at least ten times. The chain links TRBV5-1 to TRBJ2-2; possible D gene TRBD1, 5 bases. The CDR3 is 14 residues long. From germline, CDR1 is SGHRS and CDR2 YFSETQ. V lost 1 base, J lost 6 bases, and 10 bases lay in between. CDR3 region: CASSLTQGPGELFF. CDR3 nucleotide sequence: TGCGCCAGCAGCTTGACCCAGGGCCCCGGGGAGCTGTTTTTT.

There are many counts of this clonotype. V is TRBV5-1 and J is TRBJ2-7; unclear D gene. V was clipped by 5 bases and J by 5 bases, with 17 bases between them. CDR1 is SGHRS, CDR2 YFSETQ, per germline. This CDR3 region has 14 residues. The CDR3, as DNA: TGCGCCAGCAGTCTTGCGGATACCATCAACGAGCAGTACTTC. It encodes CASSLADTINEQYF.